Shown below are 28 T cell receptor beta chains from a single sample sequenced in a study of T cell responses to AZD1222 COVID-19 vaccine. Produced via immunoSEQ multiplex PCR; TCRdb's table is partial and in-frame only. The repertoire holds more than 80,000 clones, with over 75% as singletons. Here the sequenced sample was peripheral blood, taken on day 0 of AZD1222 vaccination. The receptors originated from an adult in good health.

The chain recombines TRBV2 with TRBJ2-7, with 15 positions matching TRBD2. V lost 7 bases to trimming and J lost 3 bases; unmatched junction nucleotides: 4. The CDR3 runs to 15 residues. Germline CDR1 reads SNHLY; CDR2 reads FYNNEI. Written as DNA, the CDR3 is TGTGCCAGCACCCGGGGACTAGCGGGGGGCTACGAGCAGTACTTC. Encoded protein: CASTRGLAGGYEQYF.

Here the CDR3 reads CASSSPRDNYGYTF. The CDR3 DNA follows: TGTGCCAGCAGTTCTCCCCGGGATAACTATGGCTACACCTTC. The V and J genes are TRBV6-5 and TRBJ1-2; D gene unclear. V dropped 4 bases and J dropped 1 base, with 10 bases sitting between them. CDR1 is MNHEY, CDR2 SVGAGI, per germline. The CDR3 length is 14 residues.

This clone was observed once. The V and J genes are TRBV6-2 or TRBV6-3 and TRBJ1-1; D not certain. Germline V CDR1 and CDR2: MNHEY, SVGEGT. The CDR3 length is 14 residues. V gave up 0 bases and J gave up 3 bases, with 8 bases separating them. The CDR3 DNA follows: TGTGCCAGCAGTTACTCGATTGGTTACACTGAAGCTTTCTTT. As protein: CASSYSIGYTEAFF.

The CDR3 DNA is TGTGCCAGCAGTGACGGGGGGGCCCAACGGCAGTTCTTC. Translated: CASSDGGAQRQFF. This chain links TRBV6-4 with TRBJ2-1, with D possibly TRBD2 on 7 matching bases. The CDR3 spans 13 residues. V dropped 2 bases and J dropped 12 bases, with 14 bases sitting between them. The germline gives CDR1 MRHNA, CDR2 SNTAGT.

The genes are TRBV19 and TRBJ2-2, with 8 positions matching TRBD1. The CDR3 runs 16 residues. The germline gives CDR1 LNHDA, CDR2 SQIVND (reference sequence). The J segment lost 0 bases and the V segment lost 4 bases, leaving 4 bases of the junction unmatched. For the CDR3, the DNA is TGTGCCAGTAGTAGACAGGGGATGGCGAACACCGGGGAGCTGTTTTTT. It specifies CASSRQGMANTGELFF.

This clone appeared a few times. The genes are TRBV7-3 and TRBJ2-3; 9 bases are shared with TRBD2. The V gene's germline CDR1 is SGHTA and CDR2 FQGTGA. This CDR3 comprises 15 residues. The V gene end was trimmed by 3 bases and the J gene end by 3 bases; junction bases not matched to a gene: 4. The CDR3 nucleotides read TGTGCCAGCAGCTTGACTAGCGGAGAAACAGATACGCAGTATTTT. This gives the protein CASSLTSGETDTQYF.

The chain has TRBV18 and TRBJ2-7; a weak D match, TRBD1 (5 bases). Germline CDR1 reads KGHSH; CDR2 reads LQKENI. This CDR3 comprises 15 residues. V shed 6 bases and J shed 2 bases, with 17 bases lying between them. The CDR3 region has the DNA TGTGCCAGCTCCTCCCCCGACAGTGGACCCTACGAGCAGTACTTC. It encodes CASSSPDSGPYEQYF.

The chain couples TRBV10-3 to TRBJ1-4; D is unresolved. This CDR3 has 13 amino acids. Trimming stripped 3 bases from V and 3 bases from J, with 5 bases between. Germline CDR1 ENHRY, CDR2 SYGVKD. CDR3 in amino acids: CAISDGSNEKLFF. The CDR3 bases are TGTGCCATCAGTGACGGGTCTAATGAAAAACTGTTTTTT.

The genes are TRBV7-2 and TRBJ1-1, with D unresolved. In germline, CDR1 is SGHTA, CDR2 FQGNSA. There are 15 residues in the CDR3. Trimming stripped 4 bases from V and 2 bases from J, with 14 bases between. The CDR3 coding sequence is TGTGCCAGCAGCTCGAAGACTTACAGTAACACTGAAGCTTTCTTT. Protein: CASSSKTYSNTEAFF.

This chain connects TRBV7-9 to TRBJ2-7, with D perhaps matching TRBD1 (5 bases). CDR1 and CDR2 (germline): SEHNR, FQNEAQ (reference sequence). The V and J ends lost 1 base and 2 bases respectively, with 9 bases between them. The CDR3 loop spans 14 amino acids. CDR3 in amino acids: CASSLVQVPYEQYF. CDR3 DNA: TGTGCCAGCAGCTTAGTACAGGTCCCCTACGAGCAGTACTTC.

The gene calls are TRBV7-2 and TRBJ2-7, with D possibly matching TRBD1 (5 bases). Germline assignment: CDR1 SGHTA and CDR2 FQGNSA. V shed 2 bases and J shed 0 bases, with 11 bases lying between them. The CDR3 is 15 residues long. CDR3 nucleotides: TGTGCCAGCAGCTTAACAGGCTCGAACTCCTACGAGCAGTACTTC. Protein sequence: CASSLTGSNSYEQYF.

The chain's CDR3 is CAWSMSVAQPQHF. The CDR3 nucleotides are TGTGCCTGGAGTATGTCGGTAGCTCAGCCCCAGCATTTT. The chain combines TRBV30 with TRBJ1-5, with D uncertain. Trimming removed 2 bases at V and 6 bases at J, with 11 bases between. Germline CDR1 and CDR2: GTSNPN and SVGIG (reference sequence). This CDR3 is built from 13 residues.

This rearrangement joins TRBV7-8 to TRBJ1-1; weak D call: TRBD1 (6 bases). In germline, CDR1 is SGHVS, CDR2 FQNEAQ. Trimming stripped 5 bases from V and 4 bases from J, with 14 bases between. CDR3 length: 14 amino acids. CDR3 protein: CASSPSGGLTEAFF. The CDR3, as DNA: TGTGCCAGCAGCCCTAGTGGGGGGCTCACTGAAGCTTTCTTT.

The rearrangement joins TRBV2 to TRBJ1-5, with D unclear. This CDR3 is built from 12 residues. Germline V gene sequence: CDR1 SNHLY, CDR2 FYNNEI. The V and J ends lost 6 bases and 4 bases respectively, with 7 bases between them. The DNA of the CDR3 is TGTGCCAGCAGCCAAAATAATCAGCCCCAGCATTTT. This codes for CASSQNNQPQHF.

This sequence joins TRBV19 and TRBJ2-5; TRBD2 is a possible D gene (5 bases). Germline V gene lookup returns CDR1 LNHDA and CDR2 SQIVND (reference sequence). The CDR3 loop spans 15 amino acids. Deletions cut 1 base from V and 4 bases from J, with 13 bases between. CDR3 in amino acids: CASSIGVGSIETQYF. CDR3 DNA sequence: TGTGCCAGTAGTATAGGAGTAGGGAGTATAGAGACCCAGTACTTC.

The V gene is TRBV18, the J gene TRBJ2-3; TRBD1 or TRBD2 may be the D gene (6 bases each). This CDR3 spans 15 amino acids. V lost 3 bases and J lost 1, with 11 bases in between. CDR1 KGHSH and CDR2 LQKENI come from the germline V gene. The CDR3, as DNA: TGTGCCAGCTCACCGGGGGGCGCCGGCACAGATACGCAGTATTTT. It codes for CASSPGGAGTDTQYF.

The V and J genes are TRBV7-8 and TRBJ2-3, with 10 nucleotides matching TRBD1. Germline values: CDR1 SGHVS, CDR2 FQNEAQ. V lost 5 bases and J lost 5; bases outside the gene matches: 10. CDR3 length: 16 residues. The CDR3 nucleotides read TGTGCCAGCAGCGCCCACCGGGACAGGGGCCGAGATACGCAGTATTTT. Translated, it gives CASSAHRDRGRDTQYF.

The gene calls are TRBV5-1 and TRBJ1-1, with no clear D. The CDR3 sequence is 13 residues long. The germline gives CDR1 SGHRS, CDR2 YFSETQ. V was pared by 4 bases and J by 0 bases, with 7 bases between. The CDR3 nucleotides are TGCGCCAGCAGCCCGGGCCTGAACACTGAAGCTTTCTTT. Its translation: CASSPGLNTEAFF.

The rearrangement links TRBV3-1 (or the pseudogene TRBV3-2) to TRBJ1-5; the D gene is possibly TRBD1 (5 bases). Germline CDR1 and CDR2: LGHDT and YNNKEL (reference sequence). The CDR3 totals 16 residues. V lost 1 base and J lost 6, with 16 bases in between. The CDR3 loop is CASSQGQGQWRQPQHF. CDR3 DNA: TGTGCCAGCAGCCAAGGGCAGGGTCAGTGGCGTCAGCCCCAGCATTTT.

This sequence joins TRBV24-1 and TRBJ1-3, with D hard to call. Trimming took off 1 base at V and 0 bases at J, with 15 bases between the two ends. Germline V gene data show CDR1 as KGHDR and CDR2 as SFDVKD. This CDR3 has 18 amino acids. The CDR3 region has the DNA TGTGCCACCAGTGATTTACCACAGCGGGCTTACTCTGGAAACACCATATATTTT. Amino acids: CATSDLPQRAYSGNTIYF.

The chain joins TRBV3-1 (or the pseudogene TRBV3-2) to TRBJ2-1, with D perhaps TRBD1 or TRBD2 (5 bases each). The CDR3 runs 11 residues. Trimming left V 6 bases short and J 9 bases short, with 9 bases between. Germline-derived CDR1 and CDR2 are LGHDT and YNNKEL (reference sequence). Here the CDR3 DNA reads TGTGCCAGCAGGATGGGGGTTGAGCAGTTCTTC. As protein: CASRMGVEQFF.

The DNA of the CDR3 is TGTGCCAGCAGTTTATCGCCGAGGGCGGGACATGAAAAACTGTTTTTT. Its translation is CASSLSPRAGHEKLFF. The chain is built from TRBV27 and TRBJ1-4; tentative D call: TRBD1 (5 bases). This CDR3 region has 16 residues. CDR1 is MNHEY, CDR2 SMNVEV, per germline (reference sequence). V lost 0 bases, J lost 6 bases, and 14 bases lay in between.

V is TRBV5-1 and J is TRBJ1-4; 8 bases align to TRBD1. The trim removed 0 bases at V and 3 bases at J, leaving 4 bases unmatched. This CDR3 region has 16 residues. Germline V lookup: CDR1 SGHRS, CDR2 YFSETQ. DNA for the CDR3: TGCGCCAGCAGCTTGGACAGGGGGAATCCTAATGAAAAACTGTTTTTT. Its translation is CASSLDRGNPNEKLFF.

The gene calls are TRBV6-5 and TRBJ1-2, with D hard to call. V was shortened by 0 bases and J by 4 bases, with 9 bases between the two germline ends. The CDR3 covers 14 residues. The germline gives CDR1 MNHEY, CDR2 SVGAGI. The CDR3 DNA reads as TGTGCCAGCAGTTACTCGTCGGTCGGCTATGGCTACACCTTC. Translating gives CASSYSSVGYGYTF.

The chain has TRBV7-9 and TRBJ2-3; 10 nucleotides agree with TRBD2. The V gene end was trimmed by 3 bases and the J gene end by 4 bases; junction bases not matched to a gene: 10. Germline CDR1 and CDR2: SEHNR and FQNEAQ (reference sequence). The CDR3 totals 17 residues. The chain's CDR3 is CASSLGVKREGPDTQYF. DNA of the CDR3: TGTGCCAGCAGCTTGGGGGTTAAGCGGGAGGGTCCAGATACGCAGTATTTT.

The V call is TRBV19, the J call TRBJ1-1; D not certain. Germline V gene data show CDR1 as LNHDA and CDR2 as SQIVND (reference sequence). The CDR3 length is 14 residues. Trimming cost V 6 bases and J 4 bases, with 15 bases left between them. In nucleotides, the CDR3 is TGTGCCAGTAGCACCACGGGGAGAGGCACTGAAGCTTTCTTT. Its protein is CASSTTGRGTEAFF.

The chain carries TRBV7-2 and TRBJ2-2; D perhaps matches TRBD2 (5 bases). The CDR3 contains 16 residues. The V gene's germline CDR1 is SGHTA and CDR2 FQGNSA. Trimming pared 5 bases from V and 1 base from J, leaving 14 bases between. CDR3 DNA sequence: TGTGCCAGCAGCCTGCGGGTGCGGTTGAACACCGGGGAGCTGTTTTTT. It yields the protein CASSLRVRLNTGELFF.

V gene TRBV7-2 combines with J gene TRBJ2-1; D unresolved. The CDR3 consists of 13 residues. Trimming shortened V by 3 bases and J by 9 bases, and 12 bases separated the two germline ends. Per germline, CDR1 SGHTA and CDR2 FQGNSA. CDR3 residues: CASSLGRSSEQFF. The CDR3 DNA reads as TGTGCCAGCAGCTTGGGTAGGTCGAGTGAGCAGTTCTTC.